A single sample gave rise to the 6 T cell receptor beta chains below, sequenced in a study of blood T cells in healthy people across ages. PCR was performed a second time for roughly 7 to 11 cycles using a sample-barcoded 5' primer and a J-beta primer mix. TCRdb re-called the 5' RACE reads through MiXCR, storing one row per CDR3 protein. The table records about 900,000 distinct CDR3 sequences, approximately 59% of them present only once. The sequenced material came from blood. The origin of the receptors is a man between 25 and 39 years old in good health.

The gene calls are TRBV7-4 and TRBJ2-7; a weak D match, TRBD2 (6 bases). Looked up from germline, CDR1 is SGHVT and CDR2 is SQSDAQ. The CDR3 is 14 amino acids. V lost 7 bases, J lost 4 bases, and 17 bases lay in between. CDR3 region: CASIPLEGLYEQYF. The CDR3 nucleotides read TGTGCCAGCATTCCCTTGGAGGGATTGTACGAGCAGTACTTC.

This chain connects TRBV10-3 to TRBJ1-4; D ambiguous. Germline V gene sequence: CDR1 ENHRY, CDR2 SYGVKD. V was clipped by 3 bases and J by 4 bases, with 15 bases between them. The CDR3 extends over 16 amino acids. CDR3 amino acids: CAISELSGPYNEKLFF. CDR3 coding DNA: TGTGCCATCAGTGAACTGTCAGGCCCCTATAATGAAAAACTGTTTTTT.

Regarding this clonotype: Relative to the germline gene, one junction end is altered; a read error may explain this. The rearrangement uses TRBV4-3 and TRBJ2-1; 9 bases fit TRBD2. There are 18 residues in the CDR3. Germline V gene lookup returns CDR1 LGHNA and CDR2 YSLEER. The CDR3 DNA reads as TGCGCCAGCAGCCAAGAACCAGCGGGGGGCGCATTCTACTATGAGCAGTTCTTC. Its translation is CASSQEPAGGAFYYEQFF.

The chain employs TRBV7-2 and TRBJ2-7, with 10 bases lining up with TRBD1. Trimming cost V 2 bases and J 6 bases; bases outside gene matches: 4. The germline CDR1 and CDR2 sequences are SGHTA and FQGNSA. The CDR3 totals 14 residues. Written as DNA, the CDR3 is TGTGCCAGCAGCTTACCCGGGACAGGGGTCGAGCAGTACTTC. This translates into CASSLPGTGVEQYF.

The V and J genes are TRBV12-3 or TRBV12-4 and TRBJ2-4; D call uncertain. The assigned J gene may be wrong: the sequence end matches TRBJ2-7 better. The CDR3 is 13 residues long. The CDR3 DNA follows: TGTGCCAGCAGCTCCCGCAGTGGTTACGAGCAGTACTTC. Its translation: CASSSRSGYEQYF.

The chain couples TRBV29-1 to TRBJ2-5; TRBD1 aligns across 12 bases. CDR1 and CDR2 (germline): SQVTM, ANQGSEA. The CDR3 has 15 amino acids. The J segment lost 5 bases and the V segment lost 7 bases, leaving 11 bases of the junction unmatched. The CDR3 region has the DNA TGCAGCGCACTTTCCGGGACAGGGGGCGGCGAGACCCAGTACTTC. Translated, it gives CSALSGTGGGETQYF.